Listed below are T cell receptor beta chains from one sample, sequenced in a study of naive and memory T cell subsets. TCRdb reprocessed the UMI-ligation and nested PCR reads via MiXCR and lists one record per CDR3 protein. The sample includes approximately 150,000 distinct CDR3 sequences, about 20% of them seen just once. The sequenced sample consisted of naive CD8+ T cells from blood. The receptor set was obtained from a human donor in good health. CDR3s include the opening cysteine and the closing phenylalanine or tryptophan. The order of the fields is V gene, CDR3 protein.

V gene: TRBV12-3/TRBV12-4; CDR3 protein: CASSSGGVPYEQYF
V gene: TRBV12-3/TRBV12-4; CDR3 protein: CASSSWDKEAFF
V gene: TRBV6-2/TRBV6-3; CDR3 protein: CASSISGTPSYEQYF
V gene: TRBV20-1; CDR3 protein: CSARDESGILNTEAFF
V gene: TRBV15; CDR3 protein: CATSSPRTGGWDTEAFF
V gene: TRBV29-1; CDR3 protein: CSAWTSESTDTQYF
V gene: TRBV3-1; CDR3 protein: CASSQEMPRTNYGYTF
V gene: TRBV4-1; CDR3 protein: CASSPNPGQPYEQYF
V gene: TRBV20-1; CDR3 protein: CSARAPRENLEAFF
V gene: TRBV28; CDR3 protein: CASRHDRGISEAFF
V gene: TRBV9; CDR3 protein: CASSVAAGDDNEQFF
V gene: TRBV5-5; CDR3 protein: CASSWSGNQAFF
V gene: TRBV9; CDR3 protein: CASSGQGGGEQYF
V gene: TRBV4-1; CDR3 protein: CASSQVPAGVGYNEQFF
V gene: TRBV11-2; CDR3 protein: CASSPEPAGSEEELFF
V gene: TRBV10-2; CDR3 protein: CASTGGAGGQPQHF
V gene: TRBV12-3/TRBV12-4; CDR3 protein: CASSSSMGPEQYF
V gene: TRBV20-1; CDR3 protein: CSARGPDKPYNEQFF
V gene: TRBV6-5; CDR3 protein: CASSYNSRSRGLSEAFF
V gene: TRBV9; CDR3 protein: CASGGGKESHEQYF
V gene: TRBV15; CDR3 protein: CATSSSSRHEQFF
V gene: TRBV27; CDR3 protein: CASSLVQNTGELFF
V gene: TRBV4-3; CDR3 protein: CASSQGAGQAFF
V gene: TRBV6-1; CDR3 protein: CASSEAFFRRDTNTGELFF
V gene: TRBV27; CDR3 protein: CASSTTPAGGTYNEQFF
V gene: TRBV29-1; CDR3 protein: CSVETSGRFEQYF
V gene: TRBV28; CDR3 protein: CASSWTGGGEQYF
V gene: TRBV5-5; CDR3 protein: CASSFGTGMNEQFF
V gene: TRBV19; CDR3 protein: CASSPRGAELALRPYEQYF
V gene: TRBV6-1; CDR3 protein: CASSEGEFYEQYF
V gene: TRBV15; CDR3 protein: CATSTYPVGGSSYNEQFF
V gene: TRBV14; CDR3 protein: CASEAGGPFDEQFF
V gene: TRBV20-1; CDR3 protein: CSARARGGGEQFF
V gene: TRBV6-6; CDR3 protein: CASSTTAGNTEAFF